The T cell receptor (beta chain) under discussion was sequenced for a study of blood T cell repertoires in COVID-19. Study overall: PBMCs, B-cell-depleted T cells, or T cells were the source of the cDNA or gDNA that made up the material.

Profiling relied on immunoSEQ multiplex PCR, and the TCRdb table lists in-frame clones only, not all of them. The sample has 200,000 to 250,000 clones, just under 85% seen once. This clone is a singleton in its sample. V was pared by 7 bases and J by 7 bases, with 12 bases of the junction left unmatched. CDR1 and CDR2 (germline): MDHEN, SYDVKM. This CDR3 has 16 residues. Recruitment covered about two dozen US areas and drew participants whose ages spanned about 18 to 90 years. The origin of this receptor is a woman in her thirties or forties with acute COVID-19. The source material was PBMCs or T cells enriched from blood (not recorded which). The chain combines TRBV28 with TRBJ1-6; 8 positions agree with TRBD1. CDR3 sequence: CASTLTGGRGNSPLHF. CDR3 bases: TGTGCCAGCACCCTTACAGGGGGTCGAGGAAATTCACCCCTCCACTTT.